These 23 T cell receptor beta chains were all obtained from the same sample, sequenced in a study of regulatory T cells in long-lasting Graves disease. The authors built TCR beta libraries using iRepertoire HTBI primers and Arm-PCR of CDR3 regions. TCRdb analysed the multiplex PCR reads with MiXCR anew, one entry per CDR3 protein. The top ten hold under 10% of the sample, which has about 540,000 distinct CDR3 sequences, roughly 14% seen once. The time point here: newly diagnosed GD, antithyroid drugs for less than 3 months. PBMC RNA served as the TCR library source. This same sample was also part of a study on T cells in Graves' hyperthyroidism and ophthalmopathy.

The starting material was peripheral blood mononuclear cells (PBMCs), obtained at new diagnosis, from a patient treated with antithyroid drugs. The receptors were sampled from a man between 25 and 39 years old with Graves disease.

The V gene is TRBV24-1, the J gene TRBJ2-7, with D unresolved. Trimming took 10 bases from V and 6 from J, leaving 15 bases between them. This CDR3 has 12 amino acids. Germline V gene lookup returns CDR1 KGHDR and CDR2 SFDVKD. The CDR3 region has the DNA TGTGCCACGCTCTGGGCCGGAATCGAGCAGTACTTC. Translation: CATLWAGIEQYF.

Ten or more counts support this clonotype. This chain links TRBV24-1 with TRBJ2-7; tentatively, D is TRBD2 (6 bases). Germline V gene sequence: CDR1 KGHDR, CDR2 SFDVKD. CDR3 length: 17 amino acids. The V and J ends lost 5 bases and 0 bases respectively, with 19 bases between them. The CDR3 DNA reads TGTGCCACCAGTGCGCGGGGAGCCGGGGCCGACTCCTACGAGCAGTACTTC. This encodes CATSARGAGADSYEQYF.

This clonotype was seen only a few times. CDR3 bases: TGTGCCAGTAAACTTGAATTGGGCCGGATCAACTATGGCTACACCTTC. Residues: CASKLELGRINYGYTF. The chain uses TRBV19 and TRBJ1-2; D ambiguous. In germline, CDR1 is LNHDA, CDR2 SQIVND (reference sequence). The CDR3 runs 16 residues. The V and J ends lost 7 bases and 2 bases respectively, with 20 bases between them.

As for this clonotype: This may be a read error: a much more frequent sequence differs by one nucleotide. V is TRBV6-2 or TRBV6-3 and J is TRBJ2-1, with a tentative D call TRBD2 (6 bases). The CDR3 is 15 residues long. Trimming shortened V by 2 bases and J by 5 bases, and 13 bases separated the two germline ends. In germline, CDR1 is MNHEY, CDR2 SVGEGT. For the CDR3, the DNA is TGTGCCAGCAGTTACGGGGCGGGACTGAACAATGAGCAGTTCTTC. Residues: CASSYGAGLNNEQFF.

This clonotype has at least ten counts. The CDR3 loop is CSAPTGVVTEAFF. The CDR3 DNA reads TGCAGTGCCCCTACAGGGGTCGTTACTGAAGCTTTCTTT. This rearrangement joins TRBV20-1 to TRBJ1-1, with 7 bases aligning to TRBD1. Germline lookup yields CDR1 DFQATT and CDR2 SNEGSKA (reference sequence). CDR3 length: 13 amino acids. Trimming cost V 6 bases and J 5 bases; bases outside gene matches: 9.

This clonotype has more than one count but fewer than ten. The V call is TRBV5-1, the J call TRBJ2-5; D not certain. Trimming took off 0 bases at V and 0 bases at J, with 9 bases between the two ends. This CDR3 has 15 residues. Germline V lookup: CDR1 SGHRS, CDR2 YFSETQ. CDR3 nucleotides: TGCGCCAGCAGCTTGGCCCTAAGAGACCAAGAGACCCAGTACTTC. Translating it yields CASSLALRDQETQYF.

There are many counts of this clonotype. CDR3 sequence reads: CASSSPSGTGSSYEQYF. The CDR3 region has the DNA TGTGCCAGCAGCTCTCCATCCGGGACAGGTTCCTCCTACGAGCAGTACTTC. The V call is TRBV7-8, the J call TRBJ2-7, with 8 bases fitting TRBD1. This CDR3 is built from 17 residues. V trimming: 4 bases; J trimming: 0 bases; junction bases outside the gene matches: 11. Germline V gives CDR1 SGHVS, CDR2 FQNEAQ.

In its sample, this clonotype was seen many times. The V gene is TRBV5-6, the J gene TRBJ1-5; no reliable D call. The CDR3 runs to 17 residues. V lost 4 bases to trimming and J lost 0 bases, with 17 bases between them. Germline values: CDR1 SGHDT, CDR2 YYEEEE. CDR3 amino acids: CASSTSRGPYSNQPQHF. Written as DNA, the CDR3 is TGTGCCAGCAGCACCTCCCGCGGGCCTTATAGCAATCAGCCCCAGCATTTT.

The chain is built from TRBV7-3 and TRBJ2-1, with D perhaps being TRBD1 or TRBD2 (5 bases each). CDR3 length: 16 residues. Per germline, CDR1 SGHTA and CDR2 FQGTGA. V dropped 2 bases and J dropped 4 bases, with 15 bases sitting between them. This CDR3 reads CASSLEGRITYNEQFF. In nucleotides, the CDR3 is TGTGCCAGCAGCTTAGAGGGGCGGATTACGTACAATGAGCAGTTCTTC.

V and J are TRBV19 and TRBJ1-2; D is unresolved. V shed 5 bases and J shed 8 bases, with 12 bases lying between them. The CDR3 extends over 12 amino acids. CDR1 LNHDA and CDR2 SQIVND come from the germline V gene (reference sequence). The CDR3: CASSVHPAGYTF. The CDR3 bases are TGTGCCAGTAGTGTCCACCCGGCGGGCTACACCTTC.

In regard to this clonotype: A far larger clone is one base from this, pointing to a likely read error. V gene TRBV13 combines with J gene TRBJ2-5; D could derive from TRBD1 or TRBD2 (5 bases each). Germline CDR1 is PRHDT and CDR2 is FYEKMQ (reference sequence). V was clipped by 5 bases and J by 5 bases, with 12 bases between them. The CDR3 runs 13 residues. CDR3 in amino acids: CASSRLGEETQYF. CDR3 in DNA: TGTGCCAGCAGCCGTTTAGGGGAGGAGACCCAGTACTTC.

This clonotype has only a few counts. The chain recombines TRBV30 with TRBJ2-7; TRBD1 aligns across 9 bases. V lost 0 bases to trimming and J lost 3 bases; unmatched junction nucleotides: 6. The CDR3 spans 15 residues. CDR1 is GTSNPN and CDR2 is SVGIG in the germline V gene (reference sequence). The CDR3 protein is CAWSVLGTGFYEQYF. DNA of the CDR3: TGTGCCTGGAGTGTCCTCGGGACAGGGTTCTACGAGCAGTACTTC.

This clonotype was recorded at least ten times. The chain couples TRBV20-1 to TRBJ2-1; 8 bases match TRBD2. The germline V gene encodes CDR1 DFQATT and CDR2 SNEGSKA (reference sequence). With 7 bases clipped from V and 10 bases from J, the junction kept 12 bases outside the gene matches. CDR3 size: 13 residues. The CDR3 DNA reads TGCAGTGTTACGGGACTAGTCGAGGTAGAGCAGTTCTTC. It translates to CSVTGLVEVEQFF.

The gene calls are TRBV30 and TRBJ1-2; a weak D match, TRBD1 (6 bases). Germline V gives CDR1 GTSNPN, CDR2 SVGIG (reference sequence). Between the trimmed V and J ends, which lost 2 bases and 0 bases, there was a span of 13 bases. The CDR3 is made up of 15 amino acids. The CDR3 protein is CAWSRGRSTNYGYTF. CDR3 bases: TGTGCCTGGAGTAGGGGGAGGTCTACTAACTATGGCTACACCTTC.

This chain joins TRBV5-1 and TRBJ2-7; 7 positions match TRBD2. Germline trimming cut 4 bases from V and 6 bases from J; bases unmatched to any gene: 4. CDR3 length: 12 amino acids. CDR1 and CDR2 (germline): SGHRS, YFSETQ. CDR3 sequence (DNA): TGCGCCAGCAGCCAAGCGGGATCCGAGCAGTACTTC. It specifies CASSQAGSEQYF.

This rearrangement joins TRBV7-2 to TRBJ2-4; D is unclear. The germline V and J ends were trimmed by 1 base and 8 bases, with 15 bases remaining between them. In germline, CDR1 is SGHTA, CDR2 FQGNSA. The CDR3 has 15 residues. The CDR3, as DNA: TGTGCCAGCAGCTTAGGGCCCCTCCCCCCCGACATTCAGTACTTC. Translation: CASSLGPLPPDIQYF.

This clonotype was seen repeatedly, ten times or more. The chain uses TRBV7-3 and TRBJ2-5; D is unclear. V was shortened by 1 base and J by 0 bases, with 3 bases between the two germline ends. The germline V gene has CDR1 SGHTA and CDR2 FQGTGA. This CDR3 spans 13 amino acids. The CDR3 reads CASSLRNQETQYF. The CDR3 DNA follows: TGTGCCAGCAGCTTAAGGAACCAAGAGACCCAGTACTTC.

This clonotype was picked up many times. The genes are TRBV27 and TRBJ1-5; 9 bases match TRBD1. Germline loops: CDR1 MNHEY, CDR2 SMNVEV (reference sequence). V lost 8 bases to trimming and J lost 4 bases; unmatched junction nucleotides: 0. The CDR3 runs to 12 residues. CDR3 sequence: CASGTGNQPQHF. CDR3 DNA sequence: TGTGCCAGCGGGACAGGGAATCAGCCCCAGCATTTT.

At least ten counts were recorded for this clonotype. The J gene is TRBJ2-3, the V gene TRBV20-1; D gene ambiguous. The V gene's germline CDR1 is DFQATT and CDR2 SNEGSKA (reference sequence). V lost 2 bases and J lost 2, with 8 bases in between. The CDR3 is 13 amino acids. The CDR3 sequence is CSARPLDTDTQYF. The CDR3 nucleotides read TGCAGTGCTAGACCCCTAGACACAGATACGCAGTATTTT.

J is TRBJ2-3 and V is TRBV10-1, with D unresolved. This CDR3 is built from 12 residues. Germline assignment: CDR1 WNHNN and CDR2 SYGVQD (reference sequence). Trimming took 8 bases from V and 0 from J, leaving 6 bases between them. The CDR3 protein is CASFTSTDTQYF. For the CDR3, the DNA is TGCGCCAGCTTCACTAGCACAGATACGCAGTATTTT.

There are many counts of this clonotype. The chain couples TRBV7-2 to TRBJ2-1, with 10 bases matching TRBD2. This CDR3 has 16 residues. V shed 2 bases, J shed 7 bases, and the junction held 8 bases outside the gene matches. CDR1 is SGHTA, CDR2 FQGNSA, per germline. The DNA of the CDR3 is TGTGCCAGCAGCTTATATCGGCTAGCGGGAGATAATGAGCAGTTCTTC. This codes for CASSLYRLAGDNEQFF.

Comment on this clonotype: It differs at one base from a far larger clone, so likely a read error. The chain couples TRBV11-2 to TRBJ2-7; D unclear. V was trimmed by 5 bases and J by 7 bases, leaving 27 bases between them. CDR1 is SGHAT, CDR2 FQNNGV, per germline. The length of the CDR3 is 17 residues. The chain's CDR3 is CASSHPGVRYSIFEQYF. The CDR3, as DNA: TGTGCCAGCAGCCACCCCGGTGTCCGTTATAGTATATTTGAGCAGTACTTC.

This clonotype was seen a handful of times. The gene calls are TRBV9 and TRBJ2-3; D is unresolved. The V end was cut by 4 bases, the J end by 4 bases, with 10 bases between. Germline CDR1 reads SGDLS; CDR2 reads YYNGEE. This CDR3 is built from 13 residues. The CDR3 protein is CASSPTQADTQYF. CDR3 in DNA: TGTGCCAGCAGCCCCACCCAAGCAGATACGCAGTATTTT.